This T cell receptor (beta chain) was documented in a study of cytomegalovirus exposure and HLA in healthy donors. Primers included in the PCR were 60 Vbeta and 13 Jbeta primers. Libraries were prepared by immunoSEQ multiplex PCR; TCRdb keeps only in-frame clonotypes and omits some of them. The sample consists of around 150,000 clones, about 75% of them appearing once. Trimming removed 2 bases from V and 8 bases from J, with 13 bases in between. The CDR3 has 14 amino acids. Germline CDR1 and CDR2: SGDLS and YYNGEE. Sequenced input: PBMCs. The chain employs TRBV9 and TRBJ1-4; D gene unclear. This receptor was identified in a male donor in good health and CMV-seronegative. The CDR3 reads CASSVGGGTEKLFF. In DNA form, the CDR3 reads TGTGCCAGCAGCGTGGGAGGAGGTACAGAAAAACTGTTTTTT.